This T cell receptor beta chain was recorded in a study of molecular identifiers for immune sequencing clone quantification. Previously published methods and listed TCR primers were used for the bulk TCR libraries. TCRdb analysed the PCR reads with MiXCR anew, one entry per CDR3 protein. Of about 510,000 distinct CDR3 sequences listed, roughly 23% are singletons. Each library that profiled naive CD8 cells came from roughly 20,000 to 1,000,000 sorted cells with 10%, 30% or 50% RNA. As CD8+CD4-CCR7+CD45RA+ cells, naive CD8 T cells were sorted. This CDR3 has 14 residues. CDR1 and CDR2 (germline): SGHTS, YDEGEE. J gave up 5 bases and V 4 bases, and 6 bases lay outside the gene matches.

The sequenced sample consisted of naive CD8+ T cells from blood, with Jurkat cell RNA spiked in. Subset specified: FACS-sorted CD8+CD4-CCR7+CD45RA+ naive T cells. The receptor's source is a human donor in good health. Some libraries in this study had Jurkat cell RNA spiked in. The chain has TRBV5-8 and TRBJ1-5, with 7 positions matching TRBD1. The DNA for the CDR3 is TGTGCCAGCAGCCTAAGACAGGGTCATCAGCCCCAGCATTTT. It codes for CASSLRQGHQPQHF.